Listed below are T cell receptor beta chains from one sample, sequenced in a study of blood T cell repertoires in COVID-19. Only in-frame clones appear in the TCRdb table, and some are missing; sequencing was by immunoSEQ multiplex PCR. Among 150,000 to 200,000 clones, 70% to 90% were seen once, and the ten largest hold approximately 2.3%. Sequenced: peripheral blood. These receptors originate from a man between 65 and 79 years old with active or convalescent COVID-19. CDR3s include the opening cysteine and the closing phenylalanine or tryptophan. The order of the fields is J gene, V gene, clone size, D gene, CDR3 DNA, CDR3 protein. A D gene is named only where the DNA matches it firmly. Only part of the rows carry a size: once, few, many, or a class if the clone is expanded.

j_gene: TRBJ1-5; v_gene: TRBV6-2/TRBV6-3; abundance: once; d_gene: NA; CDR3nt: TGTGCCAGCAGTTCCGACAGGACGCCGAATCAGCCCCAGCATTTT; CDR3aa: CASSSDRTPNQPQHF
j_gene: TRBJ1-1; v_gene: TRBV6-5; abundance: NA; d_gene: NA; CDR3nt: TGTGCCAGCAGTTACTCTCACAGATACAACACTGAAGCTTTCTTT; CDR3aa: CASSYSHRYNTEAFF
j_gene: TRBJ2-1; v_gene: TRBV2; abundance: NA; d_gene: NA; CDR3nt: TGTGCCAGCAGCAGGGGTATAGGGGAGCAGTTCTTC; CDR3aa: CASSRGIGEQFF
j_gene: TRBJ1-2; v_gene: TRBV4-3; abundance: NA; d_gene: NA; CDR3nt: TGCGCCAGCAGCCAAGATCTTGGGCGGGGGGCGCATCTAGGCTACACCTTC; CDR3aa: CASSQDLGRGAHLGYTF
j_gene: TRBJ2-2; v_gene: TRBV25-1; abundance: NA; d_gene: TRBD1; CDR3nt: TGTGCCAGCAGTGAAACGAAGGGGGCAGTCGGGGAGCTGTTTTTT; CDR3aa: CASSETKGAVGELFF
j_gene: TRBJ2-7; v_gene: TRBV28; abundance: NA; d_gene: NA; CDR3nt: TGTGCCAGCAGGACCATGGGGGGACCGGCCTACGAGCAGTACTTC; CDR3aa: CASRTMGGPAYEQYF
j_gene: TRBJ1-4; v_gene: TRBV29-1; abundance: few; d_gene: NA; CDR3nt: TGCAGCGTTGGACAAACAACTAATGAAAAACTGTTTTTT; CDR3aa: CSVGQTTNEKLFF
j_gene: TRBJ1-3; v_gene: TRBV7-6; abundance: NA; d_gene: TRBD1; CDR3nt: TGTGCCAGCAGCTACGGACAGGGGATCTTTGGAAACACCATATATTTT; CDR3aa: CASSYGQGIFGNTIYF
j_gene: TRBJ2-7; v_gene: TRBV6-2/TRBV6-3; abundance: NA; d_gene: NA; CDR3nt: TGTGCCAGCAGCCTACAGGGGGGGCCCTACGAGCAGTACTTC; CDR3aa: CASSLQGGPYEQYF
j_gene: TRBJ1-4; v_gene: TRBV30; abundance: NA; d_gene: NA; CDR3nt: TGTGCCTGGAGCGACAACCCACAGGGTGGGGATGAAAAACTGTTTTTT; CDR3aa: CAWSDNPQGGDEKLFF
j_gene: TRBJ2-5; v_gene: TRBV7-8; abundance: NA; d_gene: NA; CDR3nt: TGTGCCAGCAGCTTAGGAACTACCCAAGAGACCCAGTACTTC; CDR3aa: CASSLGTTQETQYF
j_gene: TRBJ1-2; v_gene: TRBV30; abundance: NA; d_gene: NA; CDR3nt: TGTGCCTGGAGTCCTGGGGGCGGCTACACCTTC; CDR3aa: CAWSPGGGYTF
j_gene: TRBJ2-1; v_gene: TRBV6-2/TRBV6-3; abundance: NA; d_gene: TRBD1; CDR3nt: TGTGCCAGCAGCTATGACAGGGCCTACAATGAGCAGTTCTTC; CDR3aa: CASSYDRAYNEQFF
j_gene: TRBJ2-7; v_gene: TRBV25-1; abundance: NA; d_gene: NA; CDR3nt: TGTGCCAGCAGCGGGTTAGGGGCGGTGGACGAGCAGTACTTC; CDR3aa: CASSGLGAVDEQYF
j_gene: TRBJ2-5; v_gene: TRBV11-2; abundance: NA; d_gene: TRBD1; CDR3nt: TGTGCCAGCAGCACGGGACAGGGGAGGGAGACCCAGTACTTC; CDR3aa: CASSTGQGRETQYF
j_gene: TRBJ2-7; v_gene: TRBV7-8; abundance: NA; d_gene: NA; CDR3nt: TGTGCCAGCAGCTCATATAGGGCGGTGGGAGGAGGCCACGAGCAGTACTTC; CDR3aa: CASSSYRAVGGGHEQYF
j_gene: TRBJ1-4; v_gene: TRBV7-8; abundance: NA; d_gene: TRBD1; CDR3nt: TGTGCCAGCAGCTTAGGAGGGACAGCGAATGAAAAACTGTTTTTT; CDR3aa: CASSLGGTANEKLFF
j_gene: TRBJ1-1; v_gene: TRBV15; abundance: NA; d_gene: NA; CDR3nt: TGTGCACGGGGGTTGAACACTGAAGCTTTCTTT; CDR3aa: CARGLNTEAFF
j_gene: TRBJ2-3; v_gene: TRBV30; abundance: once; d_gene: TRBD1; CDR3nt: TGTGCCTGGACCCGGGACAGGGTTACAAAGCGACTAAGCACAGATACGCAGTATTTT; CDR3aa: CAWTRDRVTKRLSTDTQYF
j_gene: TRBJ2-1; v_gene: TRBV6-2/TRBV6-3; abundance: once; d_gene: TRBD2; CDR3nt: TGTGCCAGCAGTTATCTTTCCGGGAGGGCCATAGATGAGCAGTTCTTC; CDR3aa: CASSYLSGRAIDEQFF
j_gene: TRBJ1-5; v_gene: TRBV2; abundance: NA; d_gene: TRBD1; CDR3nt: TGTGCCAGCAGTGTCGGGGACAGAAATCAGCCCCAGCATTTT; CDR3aa: CASSVGDRNQPQHF
j_gene: TRBJ1-1; v_gene: TRBV18; abundance: NA; d_gene: NA; CDR3nt: TGTGCCAGCTCACCACATGAGGAATTGAACACTGAAGCTTTCTTT; CDR3aa: CASSPHEELNTEAFF
j_gene: TRBJ1-3; v_gene: TRBV6-5; abundance: NA; d_gene: NA; CDR3nt: TGTGCCAGCAGCCGATCAGGGGCCGGAAACACCATATATTTT; CDR3aa: CASSRSGAGNTIYF
j_gene: TRBJ2-7; v_gene: TRBV25-1; abundance: NA; d_gene: NA; CDR3nt: TGTGCCAGCAGTGAAGCTTGGTCAGGGTCCTCCTACGAGCAGTACTTC; CDR3aa: CASSEAWSGSSYEQYF
j_gene: TRBJ2-7; v_gene: TRBV12-3/TRBV12-4; abundance: NA; d_gene: NA; CDR3nt: TGTGCCAGCAGCGGGGGGCTGGGCGAGCAGTACTTC; CDR3aa: CASSGGLGEQYF
j_gene: TRBJ2-1; v_gene: TRBV5-1; abundance: NA; d_gene: TRBD1; CDR3nt: TGCGCCAGCAGCCCGGGGACAGGAGCCTACAATGAGCAGTTCTTC; CDR3aa: CASSPGTGAYNEQFF
j_gene: TRBJ2-5; v_gene: TRBV28; abundance: NA; d_gene: NA; CDR3nt: TGTGCCAGCAGTTTCAGGGAATCTAATGTAGAGACCCAGTACTTC; CDR3aa: CASSFRESNVETQYF
j_gene: TRBJ2-1; v_gene: TRBV5-1; abundance: NA; d_gene: TRBD2; CDR3nt: TGCGCCAGCAGCTTAGCGGGAGTTCGGGATGAGCAGTTCTTC; CDR3aa: CASSLAGVRDEQFF
j_gene: TRBJ2-3; v_gene: TRBV10-3; abundance: NA; d_gene: NA; CDR3nt: TGTGCCACCCTGGCGGGGATAGATACGCAGTATTTT; CDR3aa: CATLAGIDTQYF
j_gene: TRBJ1-2; v_gene: TRBV5-1; abundance: once; d_gene: NA; CDR3nt: TGCGCCAGCAGCCAAGGACACGACTATGGCTACACCTTC; CDR3aa: CASSQGHDYGYTF
j_gene: TRBJ2-7; v_gene: TRBV20-1; abundance: NA; d_gene: NA; CDR3nt: TGCAGTGCTAGAGATCGAGGGGAGCAGTACTTC; CDR3aa: CSARDRGEQYF
j_gene: TRBJ1-4; v_gene: TRBV21-1; abundance: NA; d_gene: NA; CDR3nt: TGTGCCAGCAGCAAAGTGGGAGGCCCATGGTTTTTT; CDR3aa: CASSKVGGPWFF
j_gene: TRBJ1-1; v_gene: TRBV7-9; abundance: NA; d_gene: NA; CDR3nt: TGTGCCAGCAGCTTTTTCGGGGGAGGGACTGAAGCTTTCTTT; CDR3aa: CASSFFGGGTEAFF
j_gene: TRBJ1-1; v_gene: TRBV12-3/TRBV12-4; abundance: NA; d_gene: TRBD1; CDR3nt: TGTGCCAGCACCAGGACAGGGAACACTGAAGCTTTCTTT; CDR3aa: CASTRTGNTEAFF
j_gene: TRBJ2-7; v_gene: TRBV14; abundance: NA; d_gene: TRBD2; CDR3nt: TGTGCCAGCAGCCAACTAGGGACTAGCGGGAGTTCCTACGAGCAGTACTTC; CDR3aa: CASSQLGTSGSSYEQYF
j_gene: TRBJ1-2; v_gene: TRBV30; abundance: once; d_gene: TRBD1; CDR3nt: TGTGCCTGGAGATCCACAGGGGAAGAATATGGCTACACCTTC; CDR3aa: CAWRSTGEEYGYTF